This T cell receptor beta chain was recorded in a study of high-grade serous ovarian cancer treatment subgroups. The tumor samples were collected prior to definitive surgery or chemotherapy. Trimming removed 6 bases at V and 5 bases at J, with 13 bases between. This CDR3 has 13 residues. Germline V lookup: CDR1 MNHNY, CDR2 SVGAGI (reference sequence). TCRdb keeps only in-frame clones here, not all; method: immunoSEQ multiplex PCR. The sample yields about 6,800 clones, about 79% seen once. Findings and caveats of the study: CDR1 and CDR2 were left unanalyzed; analyses focused on CDR3. Clonal relatedness tracked neoantigen level, and by trend copy number and mutation load. Different patients shared almost no repertoire; same-patient tumors shared 0.11 to 0.79.

This clone was recorded a few times. Its antigen is undetermined. The TCR sequence derives from a human donor with high-grade serous ovarian cancer. The chain recombines TRBV6-6 with TRBJ1-2; a weak D match, TRBD1 (6 bases). Sequenced sample: tumor tissue. The CDR3 here is CASREQGSYGYTF. DNA for the CDR3: TGTGCCAGCAGGGAACAGGGCAGTTATGGCTACACCTTC.